This TCR beta chain appears in the sequencing data of a study of vaccination and CD4 T cells after COVID-19. Study information: From HCoV-229E, HCoV-OC43, HCoV-NL63 and SARS-CoV-2, overlapping spike peptides were used to stimulate the cells.

Turning to this clonotype: The antigen is unknown.

The study sequenced cultured CD4+ T cell DNA using the Oncomine TCR Beta short-read assay. Someone extracted genomic DNA from cultured CD4+ T cells. A single record per CDR3 protein comes from TCRdb applying MiXCR to the PCR reads. Of approximately 12,000 distinct CDR3 sequences in the sample, around 52% were seen once. The CDR3 consists of 15 residues. CDR1 DFQATT and CDR2 SNEGSKA come from the germline V gene (reference sequence). Germline trimming cut 2 bases from V and 5 bases from J; bases unmatched to any gene: 6. The treatment is: roughly 10-day PBMC culture with coronavirus spike peptide pools or control peptides (ViraFEST assay).

Sequenced input: CD4+ T cells from blood, cultured in vitro. The chain links TRBV20-1 to TRBJ2-3, with 11 bases fitting TRBD2. The origin of this receptor is a human donor who had recovered from COVID-19. The CDR3 reads CSARTLAGVEDTQYF. CDR3 nucleotides: TGCAGTGCTAGAACACTAGCGGGAGTGGAAGATACGCAGTATTTT.